Below, 24 T cell receptor beta chains from the same sample are listed, as sequenced in a study of Ad26.COV2.S vaccination and SARS-CoV-2 variants listed by TCRdb under 2021. The treatment or condition label, as the study defines it: 19 received Ad26.COV2.S at low or high dose, single or two shots; roughly five received placebo; per-sample allocation not given. For vaccine and placebo recipients, repertoires were sequenced using samples collected on day 63 after the first injection. The library was made by the immunoSEQ multiplex PCR assay. TCRdb carries this immuneACCESS record with in-frame sequences only. Its versions omit some clonotypes, under half of them owing to an unresolved V gene in the studies checked, with the rest unexplained. A total of about 400,000 clones appear in this sample, 75% to 90% of them only once. The leading ten clones occupy approximately 1.9% of the sample. The source was peripheral blood, collected in a trial of Ad26.COV2.S vaccine versus placebo. The receptors derive from a person aged 18-65 years who received the Ad26.COV2.S COVID-19 vaccine or a placebo.

The gene calls are TRBV29-1 and TRBJ2-1, with D maybe TRBD2 (6 bases). The CDR3 has 11 residues. V was shortened by 6 bases and J by 7 bases, with 10 bases between the two germline ends. Germline CDR1 SQVTM, CDR2 ANQGSEA. CDR3 bases: TGCAGCGTCTCCCGGGGGAATGAGCAGTTCTTC. Encoded protein: CSVSRGNEQFF.

The chain links TRBV7-3 to TRBJ1-5, with no clear D. Germline-derived CDR1 and CDR2 are SGHTA and FQGTGA. V was trimmed by 1 base and J by 0 bases, leaving 1 base between them. CDR3 length: 13 amino acids. The DNA of the CDR3 is TGTGCCAGCAGCTTAAGTAGCAATCAGCCCCAGCATTTT. This gives the protein CASSLSSNQPQHF.

The chain employs TRBV20-1 and TRBJ2-1, with TRBD2 as a possible D gene (5 bases). V lost 3 bases, J lost 1 base, and 10 bases lay in between. CDR1 and CDR2 from the germline V gene are DFQATT and SNEGSKA (reference sequence). The CDR3 totals 14 residues. The CDR3 coding sequence is TGCAGTGCTAGTGGGAGAGCATCCTACAATGAGCAGTTCTTC. It translates to CSASGRASYNEQFF.

This clone was seen only a few times. The chain links TRBV6-4 to TRBJ2-3; 10 nucleotides agree with TRBD2. The V gene's germline CDR1 is MRHNA and CDR2 SNTAGT. The CDR3 has 15 amino acids. Trimming at V came to 4 bases and at J to 1 base, leaving 2 bases not matched to a gene. DNA for the CDR3: TGTGCCAGCAGTGCCACTAGCGGGGGCACAGATACGCAGTATTTT. It encodes CASSATSGGTDTQYF.

J is TRBJ1-3 and V is TRBV5-1, with 7 positions matching TRBD1. CDR3 length equals 16 residues. Trimming at V came to 0 bases and at J to 4 bases, leaving 7 bases not matched to a gene. The germline CDR1 and CDR2 sequences are SGHRS and YFSETQ. CDR3 loop: CASSLGQGSVGNTIYF. CDR3 DNA sequence: TGCGCCAGCAGCTTGGGACAGGGTTCAGTGGGAAACACCATATATTTT.

The J gene is TRBJ2-7, the V gene TRBV7-2; 7 bases are shared with TRBD2. Losses at the gene ends were 5 bases for V and 0 bases for J; bases not matched to a gene: 7. The CDR3 totals 15 residues. The germline V gene encodes CDR1 SGHTA and CDR2 FQGNSA. Written as DNA, the CDR3 is TGTGCCAGCAGCCCCCCTCTAGCGGTCTCCTACGAGCAGTACTTC. It is translated as CASSPPLAVSYEQYF.

This clone was recorded once. This sample includes further DNA sequences coding for the same CDR3. The V and J genes are TRBV5-6 and TRBJ2-7, with D uncertain. Looked up from germline, CDR1 is SGHDT and CDR2 is YYEEEE. This CDR3 has 13 residues. V dropped 0 bases and J dropped 3 bases, with 7 bases sitting between them. CDR3 bases: TGTGCCAGCAGCTTGGACAGAGTCTACGAGCAGTACTTC. Translated: CASSLDRVYEQYF. Complete variable domain (other parts from reference TRBV5-6 and TRBJ2-7): DAGVTQSPTHLIKTRGQQVTLRCSPKSGHDTVSWYQQALGQGPQFIFQYYEEEERQRGNFPDRFSGHQFPNYSSELNVNALLLGDSALYLCASSLDRVYEQYFGPGTRLTVT.

The chain joins TRBV7-3 to TRBJ2-1; 9 positions agree with TRBD1. Unmatched junction bases numbered 12, after V lost 5 bases and J lost 7 bases. Germline loops: CDR1 SGHTA, CDR2 FQGTGA. The CDR3 spans 16 residues. The CDR3 DNA reads TGTGCCAGCAGCCCACAGGGACAGGGAACTTGGAATGAGCAGTTCTTC. It translates to CASSPQGQGTWNEQFF.

J is TRBJ1-6 and V is TRBV6-1; the D gene is possibly TRBD1 (5 bases). This CDR3 is 16 amino acids long. From germline, CDR1 is MNHNS and CDR2 SASEGT. V dropped 1 base and J dropped 10 bases, with 17 bases sitting between them. CDR3 protein: CASSEDQGSTLSPLHF. In DNA form, the CDR3 reads TGTGCCAGCAGTGAAGATCAGGGAAGTACTCTGTCACCCCTCCACTTT.

The J gene is TRBJ2-2, the V gene TRBV11-2; 12 bases are shared with TRBD2. CDR1 is SGHAT and CDR2 is FQNNGV in the germline V gene. The CDR3 has 15 amino acids. V lost 8 bases to trimming and J lost 7 bases; unmatched junction nucleotides: 8. This CDR3 reads CASGLAGGFIGELFF. DNA of the CDR3: TGTGCCAGCGGGCTAGCGGGAGGGTTCATCGGGGAGCTGTTTTTT.

V and J are TRBV18 and TRBJ2-5, with D maybe TRBD1 (6 bases). V was cut by 3 bases and J by 0 bases, with 14 bases left in between. This CDR3 spans 16 amino acids. CDR1 and CDR2 from the germline V gene are KGHSH and LQKENI. The CDR3 DNA is TGTGCCAGCTCACCGGGGCAGGGGATGTACCAAGAGACCCAGTACTTC. It yields the protein CASSPGQGMYQETQYF.

J is TRBJ1-2 and V is TRBV18; TRBD1 might be the D (6 bases). This CDR3 has 12 residues. Germline loops: CDR1 KGHSH, CDR2 LQKENI. V gave up 3 bases and J gave up 6 bases, with 8 bases separating them. CDR3 DNA: TGTGCCAGCTCACCTACAGGGCATGGCTACACCTTC. Translation gives CASSPTGHGYTF.

The V call is TRBV9, the J call TRBJ2-7, with TRBD2 matching 8 bases. Germline CDR1 reads SGDLS; CDR2 reads YYNGEE. The CDR3 has 14 residues. The V gene end was trimmed by 0 bases and the J gene end by 2 bases; junction bases not matched to a gene: 1. The CDR3 reads CASSVGGLAYEQYF. CDR3 bases: TGTGCCAGCAGCGTAGGGGGACTAGCCTACGAGCAGTACTTC.

This chain links TRBV27 with TRBJ2-1, with TRBD1 matching 7 bases. From germline, CDR1 is MNHEY and CDR2 SMNVEV (reference sequence). V was pared by 8 bases and J by 8 bases, with 9 bases of the junction left unmatched. This CDR3 has 13 residues. In DNA, the CDR3 is TGTGCCAGCCCTGGACAGGCTGCCGATGAGCAGTTCTTC. It translates to CASPGQAADEQFF.

J is TRBJ2-1 and V is TRBV6-2 or TRBV6-3; D gene unclear. CDR3 size: 21 residues. Deletions cut 2 bases from V and 11 bases from J, with 37 bases between. CDR1 and CDR2 from the germline V gene are MNHEY and SVGEGT. CDR3 DNA sequence: TGTGCCAGCAGTTACGCCCGAGGCAGGCTATCCCAAAGGCGGCTCGTAAATCAGCAGTTCTTC. It yields the protein CASSYARGRLSQRRLVNQQFF.

The V call is TRBV11-2, the J call TRBJ2-5, with D uncertain. This CDR3 has 11 amino acids. Trimming stripped 5 bases from V and 7 bases from J, with 8 bases between. Germline-derived CDR1 and CDR2 are SGHAT and FQNNGV. The CDR3 sequence is CASSRERTQYF. As DNA, the CDR3 is TGTGCCAGCAGCCGAGAGAGGACCCAGTACTTC.

This chain uses TRBV3-1 (or the pseudogene TRBV3-2) with TRBJ1-2; TRBD1 is a possible D gene (6 bases). The CDR3 length is 12 residues. V lost 4 bases, J lost 8 bases, and 11 bases lay in between. The germline CDR1 and CDR2 sequences are LGHDT and YNNKEL (reference sequence). The CDR3 protein is CASSPQGLGYTF. In nucleotides, the CDR3 is TGTGCCAGCAGCCCACAGGGCCTGGGCTACACCTTC.

This clone was recorded a few times. V is TRBV28 and J is TRBJ2-4; tentatively, D is TRBD1 or TRBD2 (5 bases each). Trimming pared 4 bases from V and 8 bases from J, leaving 24 bases between. Germline V gene sequence: CDR1 MDHEN, CDR2 SYDVKM. There are 17 residues in the CDR3. CDR3: CASSSRSGTTSDDIQYF. CDR3 DNA sequence: TGTGCCAGCAGTTCCCGGTCAGGGACCACCTCGGACGACATTCAGTACTTC.

CDR3 amino acids: CASSDSRGQHNQPQHF. In DNA, the CDR3 is TGTGCCAGCAGTGACTCCAGGGGGCAACACAATCAGCCCCAGCATTTT. The chain carries TRBV6-4 and TRBJ1-5; TRBD1 matches 8 bases. CDR3 size: 16 residues. Germline-derived CDR1 and CDR2 are MRHNA and SNTAGT. Trimming cost V 0 bases and J 3 bases; bases outside gene matches: 4.

This clone appeared a single time. The rearrangement joins TRBV11-2 to TRBJ2-7; the D is unclear. The germline V gene has CDR1 SGHAT and CDR2 FQNNGV. V lost 0 bases, J lost 0 bases, and 15 bases lay in between. CDR3 length: 17 residues. The CDR3 bases are TGTGCCAGCAGCTTAGATCTGTATCGGCGGAGCTCCTACGAGCAGTACTTC. This gives the protein CASSLDLYRRSSYEQYF.

This clone was seen a few times. V is TRBV5-4 and J is TRBJ1-2; D ambiguous. V was pared by 3 bases and J by 9 bases, with 12 bases between. Germline values: CDR1 SGHNT, CDR2 YYREEE (reference sequence). This CDR3 contains 12 residues. CDR3 protein: CASSSWTSRYTF. The DNA for the CDR3 is TGTGCCAGCAGCTCCTGGACCAGCCGCTACACCTTC.

The rearrangement links TRBV3-1 (or the pseudogene TRBV3-2) to TRBJ1-5, with a tentative D call TRBD1 (5 bases). The V end was cut by 2 bases, the J end by 1 base, with 21 bases between. The CDR3 length is 19 residues. CDR1 and CDR2 from the germline V gene are LGHDT and YNNKEL (reference sequence). The CDR3 nucleotides are TGTGCCAGCAGCCAATTCCCCCCAAGCGTTGGGGGGAGCAATCAGCCCCAGCATTTT. Amino acid sequence: CASSQFPPSVGGSNQPQHF.

V is TRBV15 and J is TRBJ2-1; perhaps TRBD1 as D (5 bases). Trimming cost V 1 base and J 1 base, with 11 bases left between them. The CDR3 length is 16 residues. Germline CDR1 reads LNHNV; CDR2 reads YYDKDF (reference sequence). The CDR3, as DNA: TGTGCCACCAGCAGAGCAATACAGGCATCCTACAATGAGCAGTTCTTC. Translating it yields CATSRAIQASYNEQFF.

This chain joins TRBV9 and TRBJ1-5, with D possibly TRBD1 on 5 matching bases. Germline CDR1 reads SGDLS; CDR2 reads YYNGEE. This CDR3 has 15 amino acids. Trimming left V 3 bases short and J 2 bases short, with 12 bases between. The CDR3 region has the DNA TGTGCCAGCAGCGCAAGTGGAGGGGGCAATCAGCCCCAGCATTTT. Amino acid sequence: CASSASGGGNQPQHF.